These T cell receptor beta chains were read from a single sample in a study of CD4 T cells in relation to SARS-CoV-2 and coronaviruses. The data were produced by immunoSEQ multiplex PCR, yet TCRdb's version contains in-frame clones alone and is incomplete. The data contain 35,000 to 40,000 clones, more than 70% of them singletons. No antigen is known for these receptors. Sequencing was carried out using naive CD4+ T cells from PBMCs, cultured in vitro. Source of these receptors: an adult with COVID-19. Each CDR3 is given with its conserved first and last residue. A D gene is named only where the DNA matches it firmly. Part of the rows lack a size; the others show once, few, many or a class for expanded clones.

D	V	J	size	DNA	CDR3
NA	TRBV15	TRBJ1-1	NA	TGTGCCACCAGCAGAGATCTGGGGGGCCGGACTGAAGCTTTCTTT	CATSRDLGGRTEAFF
NA	TRBV15	TRBJ2-1	NA	TGTGCCACCAGCAGAGACCGCAATGAGCAGTTCTTC	CATSRDRNEQFF
TRBD1	TRBV19	TRBJ1-1	NA	TGTGCCAGTATCGGGACAGAAAACTTGAACACTGAAGCTTTCTTT	CASIGTENLNTEAFF
NA	TRBV4-1	TRBJ1-5	NA	TGCGCCAGCAGCCAAGTTTGGTCAGGGAACTGGCAGCCCCAGCATTTT	CASSQVWSGNWQPQHF
NA	TRBV9	TRBJ2-1	NA	TGTGCCAGCAGCGTACAGGGGAGCTACAATGAGCAGTTCTTC	CASSVQGSYNEQFF
TRBD1	TRBV5-4	TRBJ1-1	NA	TGTGCCAGCAGCCAGACAGGGGGTAACACTGAAGCTTTCTTT	CASSQTGGNTEAFF
NA	TRBV19	TRBJ2-2	NA	TGTGCCAGTAGTGTCACCGCCTACACCGGGGAGCTGTTTTTT	CASSVTAYTGELFF
TRBD1	TRBV5-1	TRBJ2-7	NA	TGCGCCAGCAGTTTCCAGGGGGCTAGCTACGAGCAGTACTTC	CASSFQGASYEQYF
NA	TRBV7-9	TRBJ1-1	NA	TGTGCCAGCAGCCCCCGGGCCTTGGGACCCGAAGCTTTCTTT	CASSPRALGPEAFF
NA	TRBV7-2	TRBJ1-1	NA	TGTGCCAGCAACGATCAGATCCTTGGCACTGAAGCTTTCTTT	CASNDQILGTEAFF
NA	TRBV19	TRBJ2-1	NA	TGTGCCAGTAGACATAGCGGAGGTCTGAATGAGCAGTTCTTC	CASRHSGGLNEQFF
NA	TRBV18	TRBJ2-3	NA	TGTGCCAGCTCACCCACGTCTTTTCTAGGCGGGGATACGCCTAGCACAGATACGCAGTATTTT	CASSPTSFLGGDTPSTDTQYF
TRBD1	TRBV15	TRBJ2-7	few	TGTGCCACCAGCAGAGGTAGGGGGCTGTACGAGCAGTACTTC	CATSRGRGLYEQYF
TRBD2	TRBV2	TRBJ2-5	NA	TGTGCCAGCAGTCCCCTCTCCGGGACTAGCGTACAAGAGACCCAGTACTTC	CASSPLSGTSVQETQYF
TRBD2	TRBV15	TRBJ2-1	NA	TGTGCCACCAGCAGAGTAGGCGGGGGGTCCTACAATGAGCAGTTCTTC	CATSRVGGGSYNEQFF
NA	TRBV19	TRBJ2-1	NA	TGTGCCAGTAGTAGGGACGGACCCTACAATGAGCAGTTCTTC	CASSRDGPYNEQFF
TRBD1	TRBV24-1	TRBJ2-2	NA	TGTGCCACCTACAGGGGAAGTGGCGGGGAGCTGTTTTTT	CATYRGSGGELFF
TRBD1	TRBV7-9	TRBJ1-1	NA	TGTGCCAGCAGCGCCTTGACAGGGGTCACTGAAGCTTTCTTT	CASSALTGVTEAFF
TRBD2	TRBV11-2	TRBJ2-1	NA	TGTGCCAGCAGGACTAGCTTCACCTACAATGAGCAGTTCTTC	CASRTSFTYNEQFF
TRBD2	TRBV9	TRBJ2-3	NA	TGTGCCAGCAGCGTAGGACTAGCCACAGATACGCAGTATTTT	CASSVGLATDTQYF
NA	TRBV3-1/TRBV3-2	TRBJ2-5	NA	TGTGCCAGCAGCTCGATTCTCGGACAGACCCAGTACTTC	CASSSILGQTQYF
NA	TRBV5-1	TRBJ2-6	NA	TGCGCCAGCAGCTTGATGGGTCCTGGGGCCAACGTCCTGACTTTC	CASSLMGPGANVLTF
NA	TRBV4-1	TRBJ2-5	NA	TGCGCCAGCAGCCGAGGGCCACAAGAGACCCAGTACTTC	CASSRGPQETQYF